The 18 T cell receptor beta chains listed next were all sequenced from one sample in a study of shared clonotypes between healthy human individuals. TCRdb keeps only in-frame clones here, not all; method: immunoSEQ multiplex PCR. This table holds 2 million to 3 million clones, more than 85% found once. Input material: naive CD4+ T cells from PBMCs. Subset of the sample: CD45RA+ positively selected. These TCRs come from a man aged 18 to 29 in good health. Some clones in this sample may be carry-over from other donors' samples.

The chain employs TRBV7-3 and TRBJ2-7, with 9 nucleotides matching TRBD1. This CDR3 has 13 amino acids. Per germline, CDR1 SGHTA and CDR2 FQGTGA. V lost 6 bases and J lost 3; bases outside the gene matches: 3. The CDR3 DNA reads TGTGCCAGCAGTCAGGACAGGGGCTACGAGCAGTACTTC. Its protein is CASSQDRGYEQYF.

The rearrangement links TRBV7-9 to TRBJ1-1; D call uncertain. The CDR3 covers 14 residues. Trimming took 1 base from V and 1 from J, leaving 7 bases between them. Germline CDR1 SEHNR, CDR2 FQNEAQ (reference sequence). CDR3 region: CASSLVDGNTEAFF. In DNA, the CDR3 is TGTGCCAGCAGCTTAGTAGACGGGAACACTGAAGCTTTCTTT.

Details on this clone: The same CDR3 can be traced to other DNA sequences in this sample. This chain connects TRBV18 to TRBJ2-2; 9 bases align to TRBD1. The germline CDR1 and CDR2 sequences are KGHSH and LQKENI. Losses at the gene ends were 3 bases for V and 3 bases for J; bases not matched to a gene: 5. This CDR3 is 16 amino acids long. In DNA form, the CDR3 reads TGTGCCAGCTCACCCCGTACAGGGGGCGACACCGGGGAGCTGTTTTTT. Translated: CASSPRTGGDTGELFF.

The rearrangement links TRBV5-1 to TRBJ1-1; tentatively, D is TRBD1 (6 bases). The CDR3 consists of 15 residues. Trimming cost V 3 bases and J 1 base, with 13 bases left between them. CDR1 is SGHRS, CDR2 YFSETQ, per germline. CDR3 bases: TGCGCCAGCAGCTGGGGGAGACAGGCGAACACTGAAGCTTTCTTT. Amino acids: CASSWGRQANTEAFF.

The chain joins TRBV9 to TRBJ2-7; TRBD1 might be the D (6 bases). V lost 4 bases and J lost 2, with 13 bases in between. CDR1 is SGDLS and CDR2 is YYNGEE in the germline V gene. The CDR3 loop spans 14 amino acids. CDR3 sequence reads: CASSSDRPPYEQYF. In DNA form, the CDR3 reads TGTGCCAGCAGCTCCGACAGGCCCCCCTACGAGCAGTACTTC. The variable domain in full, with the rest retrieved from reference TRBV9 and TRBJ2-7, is DSGVTQTPKHLITATGQRVTLRCSPRSGDLSVYWYQQSLDQGLQFLIQYYNGEERAKGNILERFSAQQFPDLHSELNLSSLELGDSALYFCASSSDRPPYEQYFGPGTRLTVT.

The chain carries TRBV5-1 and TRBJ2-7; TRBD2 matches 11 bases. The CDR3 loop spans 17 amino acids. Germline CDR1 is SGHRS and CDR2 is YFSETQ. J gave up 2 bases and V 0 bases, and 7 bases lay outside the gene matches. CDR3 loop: CASSLAMTSGVAYEQYF. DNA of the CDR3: TGCGCCAGCAGCTTGGCGATGACTAGCGGGGTAGCCTACGAGCAGTACTTC.

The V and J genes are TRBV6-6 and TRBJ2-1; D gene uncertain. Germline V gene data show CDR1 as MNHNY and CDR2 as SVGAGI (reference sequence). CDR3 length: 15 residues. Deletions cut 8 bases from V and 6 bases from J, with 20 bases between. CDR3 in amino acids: CASLPWTRLPNEQFF. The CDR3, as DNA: TGTGCCAGCCTGCCTTGGACGAGGCTCCCCAATGAGCAGTTCTTC.

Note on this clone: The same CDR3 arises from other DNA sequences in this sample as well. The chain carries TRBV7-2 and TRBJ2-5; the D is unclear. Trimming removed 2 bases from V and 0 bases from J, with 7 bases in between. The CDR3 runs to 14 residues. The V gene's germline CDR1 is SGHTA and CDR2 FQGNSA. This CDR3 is CASSLYANQETQYF. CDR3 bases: TGTGCCAGCAGCTTATATGCAAACCAAGAGACCCAGTACTTC.

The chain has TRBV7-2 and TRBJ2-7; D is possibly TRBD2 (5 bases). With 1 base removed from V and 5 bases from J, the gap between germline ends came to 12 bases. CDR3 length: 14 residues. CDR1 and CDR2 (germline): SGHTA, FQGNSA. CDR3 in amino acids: CASSLGRDTDEQYF. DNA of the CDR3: TGTGCCAGCAGCTTAGGACGGGATACCGACGAGCAGTACTTC.

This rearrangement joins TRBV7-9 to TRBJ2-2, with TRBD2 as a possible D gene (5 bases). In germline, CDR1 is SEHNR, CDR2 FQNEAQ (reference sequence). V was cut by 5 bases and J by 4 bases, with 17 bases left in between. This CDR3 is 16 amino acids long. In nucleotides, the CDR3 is TGTGCCAGCAGCCCCGCCGTCGGGGATCCCACCGGGGAGCTGTTTTTT. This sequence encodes CASSPAVGDPTGELFF.

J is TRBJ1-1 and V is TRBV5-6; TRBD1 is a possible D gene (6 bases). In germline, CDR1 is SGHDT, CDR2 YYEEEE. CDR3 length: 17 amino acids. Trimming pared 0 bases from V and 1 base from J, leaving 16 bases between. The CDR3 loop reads CASSLGGQRVRNTEAFF. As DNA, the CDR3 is TGTGCCAGCAGCTTGGGCGGACAGAGAGTTCGGAACACTGAAGCTTTCTTT.

CDR3 coding DNA: TGTGCCAGCAGAATCGGACAGGGGGGAGACCCCGGGGAGCTGTTTTTT. As protein: CASRIGQGGDPGELFF. This chain uses TRBV5-4 with TRBJ2-2; TRBD1 agrees at 10 bases. This CDR3 is 16 amino acids long. CDR1 is SGHNT and CDR2 is YYREEE in the germline V gene (reference sequence). J gave up 6 bases and V 5 bases, and 10 bases lay outside the gene matches.

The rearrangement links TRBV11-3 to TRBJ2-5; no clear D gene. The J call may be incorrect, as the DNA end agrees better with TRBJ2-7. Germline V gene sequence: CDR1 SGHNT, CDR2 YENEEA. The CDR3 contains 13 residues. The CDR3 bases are TGTGCCAGCAGCTTACGCGCGGCAACCGAGCAGTACTTC. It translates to CASSLRAATEQYF.

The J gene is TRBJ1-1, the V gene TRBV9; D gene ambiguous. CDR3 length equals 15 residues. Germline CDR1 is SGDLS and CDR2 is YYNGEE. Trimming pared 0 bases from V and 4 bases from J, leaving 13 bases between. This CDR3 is CASSVDPGRTTEAFF. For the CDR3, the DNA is TGTGCCAGCAGCGTAGACCCCGGACGGACCACTGAAGCTTTCTTT.

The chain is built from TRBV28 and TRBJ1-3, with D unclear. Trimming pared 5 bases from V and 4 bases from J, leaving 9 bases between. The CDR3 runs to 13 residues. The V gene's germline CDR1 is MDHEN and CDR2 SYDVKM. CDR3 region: CASSISGGNTIYF. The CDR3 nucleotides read TGTGCCAGCAGTATCTCTGGGGGAAACACCATATATTTT.

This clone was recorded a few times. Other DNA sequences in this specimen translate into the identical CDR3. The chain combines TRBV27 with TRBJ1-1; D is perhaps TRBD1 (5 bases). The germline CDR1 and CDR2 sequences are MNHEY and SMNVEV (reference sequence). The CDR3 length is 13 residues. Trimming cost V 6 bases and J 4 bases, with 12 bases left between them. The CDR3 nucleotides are TGTGCCAGCAGAGCAGGGTTCGGCACTGAAGCTTTCTTT. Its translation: CASRAGFGTEAFF.

The CDR3 is CSVAGLAGIETQYF. The CDR3 nucleotides read TGCAGCGTTGCGGGACTAGCGGGAATAGAGACCCAGTACTTC. The chain uses TRBV29-1 and TRBJ2-5, with 13 bases identical to TRBD2. The V segment lost 4 bases and the J segment 4 bases; nucleotides outside the gene matches: 3. The CDR3 is 14 residues long. Germline V gene sequence: CDR1 SQVTM, CDR2 ANQGSEA.

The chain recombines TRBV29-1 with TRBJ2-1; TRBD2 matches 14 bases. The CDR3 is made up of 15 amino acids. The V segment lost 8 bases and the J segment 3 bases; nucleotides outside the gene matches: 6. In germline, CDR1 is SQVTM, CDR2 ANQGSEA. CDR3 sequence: CSLVTSGRGYNEQFF. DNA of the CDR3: TGCAGCCTTGTGACTAGCGGGAGGGGCTACAATGAGCAGTTCTTC.